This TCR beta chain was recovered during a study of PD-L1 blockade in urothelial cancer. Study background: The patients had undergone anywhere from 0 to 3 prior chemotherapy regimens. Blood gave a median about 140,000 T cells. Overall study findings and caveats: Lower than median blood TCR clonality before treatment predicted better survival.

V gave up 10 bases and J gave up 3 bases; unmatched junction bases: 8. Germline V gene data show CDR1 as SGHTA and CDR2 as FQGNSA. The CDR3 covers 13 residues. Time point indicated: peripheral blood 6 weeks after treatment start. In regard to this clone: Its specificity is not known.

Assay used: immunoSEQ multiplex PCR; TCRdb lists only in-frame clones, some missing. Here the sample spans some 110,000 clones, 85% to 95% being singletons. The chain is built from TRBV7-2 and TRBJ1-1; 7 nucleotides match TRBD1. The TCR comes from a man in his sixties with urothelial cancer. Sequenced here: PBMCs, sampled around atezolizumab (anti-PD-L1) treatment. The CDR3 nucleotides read TGTGCCACTACACAGGGGCAGGACACTGAAGCTTTCTTT. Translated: CATTQGQDTEAFF.